This is a list of T cell receptor beta chains from one sample in a study of CD8 T cells in acute hepatitis C reinfection. Profiling relied on immunoSEQ multiplex PCR, and the TCRdb table lists in-frame clones only, not all of them. The data contain about 38,000 clones, around 85% of them seen just once; the ten biggest clones take up about a tenth. The specimen sequenced was naive CD8+ T cells from PBMCs. The receptors derive from a woman under 30 who spontaneously cleared hepatitis C infection. Both conserved end residues are part of each CDR3. A D gene is named only where the DNA matches it firmly. A clone size is listed for some rows: how often the clone was seen (once, few, many), or a class if it is expanded.

clone size	V gene	D gene	J gene	CDR3 DNA	CDR3 protein
-	TRBV11-3	-	TRBJ2-2	TGTGCCAGCAGCTCCTCGCCCCCGGAGCTGTTTTTT	CASSSSPPELFF
-	TRBV9	TRBD2	TRBJ2-3	TGTGCCAGCAGCGTAGATGTTAGCGGGAGAACAGATACGCAGTATTTT	CASSVDVSGRTDTQYF
-	TRBV11-2	TRBD2	TRBJ2-3	TGTGCCAGCAGCCGCGTTCTAGCGGATTTCACAGATACGCAGTATTTT	CASSRVLADFTDTQYF
-	TRBV2	-	TRBJ2-7	TGTGCCAGCAGTCCCCCCCTACTCGAGACCTACGAGCAGTACTTC	CASSPPLLETYEQYF
once	TRBV5-1	-	TRBJ2-7	TGCGCCAGCAGCTCCCCCTACGAGCAGTACTTC	CASSSPYEQYF
-	TRBV14	-	TRBJ2-1	TGTGCCAGCAGCCAAGATCGGACTACTTATGAGTATGAGCAGTTCTTC	CASSQDRTTYEYEQFF
once	TRBV10-3	TRBD2	TRBJ2-1	TGTGCCATCAGTGATTCGGGCGGGGGAGACTACAATGAGCAGTTCTTC	CAISDSGGGDYNEQFF
-	TRBV21-1	-	TRBJ1-5	TGTGCCAGCAGCAAATCGAGACAGGTCGGGGCCCAGCATTTT	CASSKSRQVGAQHF
-	TRBV5-4	-	TRBJ2-7	TGTGCCAGCAGCTTGGGAGGGGGCGAGCAGTACTTC	CASSLGGGEQYF
-	TRBV4-2	-	TRBJ2-1	TGTGCCAGCAGCCAAGAACGAAACGGGCACAATGAGCAGTTCTTC	CASSQERNGHNEQFF
-	TRBV14	TRBD2	TRBJ2-3	TGTGCCAGCAGCCGCCTACCCCCGACTAGCGGAAACACAGATACGCAGTATTTT	CASSRLPPTSGNTDTQYF